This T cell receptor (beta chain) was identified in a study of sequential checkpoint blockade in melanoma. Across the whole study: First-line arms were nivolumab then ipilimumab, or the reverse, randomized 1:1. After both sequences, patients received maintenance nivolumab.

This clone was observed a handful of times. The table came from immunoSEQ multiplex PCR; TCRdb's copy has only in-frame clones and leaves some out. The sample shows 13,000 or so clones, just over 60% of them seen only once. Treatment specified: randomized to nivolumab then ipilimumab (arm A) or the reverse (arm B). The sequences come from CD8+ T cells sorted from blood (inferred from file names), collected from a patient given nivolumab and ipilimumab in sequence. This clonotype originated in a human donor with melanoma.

CDR3 nucleotides: TGTGCCAGCAGTTCCCCGGCGGGCTCTGGAAACACCATATATTTT. Protein sequence: CASSSPAGSGNTIYF. This chain uses TRBV7-9 with TRBJ1-3; D gene ambiguous. The CDR3 covers 15 residues. The V and J ends lost 6 bases and 0 bases respectively, with 12 bases between them. Germline V gene lookup returns CDR1 SEHNR and CDR2 FQNEAQ (reference sequence).